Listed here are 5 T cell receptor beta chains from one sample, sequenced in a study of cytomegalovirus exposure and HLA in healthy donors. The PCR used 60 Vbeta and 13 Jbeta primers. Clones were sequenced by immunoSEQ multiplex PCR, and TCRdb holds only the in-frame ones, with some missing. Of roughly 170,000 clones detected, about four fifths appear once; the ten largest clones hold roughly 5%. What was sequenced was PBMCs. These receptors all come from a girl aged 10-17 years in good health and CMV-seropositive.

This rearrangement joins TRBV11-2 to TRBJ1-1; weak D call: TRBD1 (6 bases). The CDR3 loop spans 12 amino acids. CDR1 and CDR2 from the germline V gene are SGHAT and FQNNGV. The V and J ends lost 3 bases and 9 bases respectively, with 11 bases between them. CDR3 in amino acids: CASSFSDRKAFF. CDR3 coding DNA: TGTGCCAGCAGCTTCTCAGACAGGAAAGCTTTCTTT.

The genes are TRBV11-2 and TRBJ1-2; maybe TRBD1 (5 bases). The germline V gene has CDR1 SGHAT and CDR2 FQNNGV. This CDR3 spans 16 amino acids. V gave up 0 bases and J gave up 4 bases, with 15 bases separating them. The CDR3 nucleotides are TGTGCCAGCAGCTTAGATTCAGCAGGGCGAATCTATGGCTACACCTTC. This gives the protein CASSLDSAGRIYGYTF.

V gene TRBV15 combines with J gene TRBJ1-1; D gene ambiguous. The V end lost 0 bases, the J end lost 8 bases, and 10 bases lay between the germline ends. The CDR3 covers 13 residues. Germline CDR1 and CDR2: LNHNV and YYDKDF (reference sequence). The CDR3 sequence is CATSRDRRAEAFF. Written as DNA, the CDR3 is TGTGCCACCAGCAGAGATAGGAGGGCCGAAGCTTTCTTT.

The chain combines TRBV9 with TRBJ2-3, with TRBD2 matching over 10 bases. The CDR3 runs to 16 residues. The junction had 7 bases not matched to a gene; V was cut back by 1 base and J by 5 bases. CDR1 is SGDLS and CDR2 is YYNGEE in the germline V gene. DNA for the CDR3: TGTGCCAGCAGCGTAAGGGCTAGCGGGGGCGTAGATACGCAGTATTTT. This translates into CASSVRASGGVDTQYF. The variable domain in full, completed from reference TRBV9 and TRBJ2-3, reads DSGVTQTPKHLITATGQRVTLRCSPRSGDLSVYWYQQSLDQGLQFLIQYYNGEERAKGNILERFSAQQFPDLHSELNLSSLELGDSALYFCASSVRASGGVDTQYFGPGTRLTVL.

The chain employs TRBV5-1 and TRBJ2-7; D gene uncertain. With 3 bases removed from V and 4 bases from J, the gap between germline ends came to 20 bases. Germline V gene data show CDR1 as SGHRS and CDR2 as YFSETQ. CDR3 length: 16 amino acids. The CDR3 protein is CASSSLRVWSRYEQYF. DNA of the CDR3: TGCGCCAGCAGCTCCCTCCGGGTATGGTCTAGATACGAGCAGTACTTC.